One sample yielded the 17 T cell receptor beta chains listed below, sequenced in a study of CD8+CD57+ T cells in acquired aplastic anemia. The sequenced patients had an expansion of CD8+CD57+ cells seen by flow cytometry. Template material for TCR beta VDJ and CDR3 profiling consisted of genomic DNA. One entry per CDR3 protein, called by TCRdb with MiXCR from the reads. The data show under 350,000 distinct CDR3 sequences, under 60% seen once. Sequenced input: sorted CD4+, CD8+, or CD8+CD57+ T cells (not recorded which) from PBMCs. The receptors stem from a human donor with aplastic anemia.

This clonotype was seen many times. The chain employs TRBV7-2 and TRBJ1-3; 8 bases match TRBD1. The germline CDR1 and CDR2 sequences are SGHTA and FQGNSA. The CDR3 sequence is 17 residues long. Losses at the gene ends were 1 base for V and 0 bases for J; bases not matched to a gene: 5. The chain's CDR3 is CASSLVTGQASGNTIYF. The CDR3 DNA is TGTGCCAGCAGCTTAGTGACGGGACAGGCCTCTGGAAACACCATATATTTT.

About this clonotype itself: A junction boundary mismatches the germline segment, possibly from a read error. The chain employs TRBV7-3 and TRBJ2-1; possible D gene TRBD1, 7 bases. The CDR3 spans 15 residues. CDR1 is SGHTA, CDR2 FQGTGA, per germline. The CDR3 is CASSLGGTADNQQFF. The DNA of the CDR3 is TGTGCCAGCAGCTTAGGGGGGACAGCAGACAATCAGCAGTTCTTC.

The chain employs TRBV7-9 and TRBJ1-2; a weak D match, TRBD1 (6 bases). This CDR3 is 15 amino acids long. In germline, CDR1 is SEHNR, CDR2 FQNEAQ (reference sequence). Trimming took off 4 bases at V and 6 bases at J, with 18 bases between the two ends. CDR3 region: CASSSLGGRKDGYTF. The CDR3, as DNA: TGTGCCAGCAGCTCATTGGGGGGGCGAAAAGATGGCTACACCTTC.

This clonotype was detected ten times or more. V is TRBV7-2 and J is TRBJ2-4, with 11 bases that match TRBD2. This CDR3 has 16 residues. From germline, CDR1 is SGHTA and CDR2 FQGNSA. J was trimmed by 7 bases and V by 5 bases; bases with no gene match: 10. For the CDR3, the DNA is TGTGCCAGCAGCCCCGGTAGCGGGAGGGCCGTGAACATTCAGTACTTC. This gives the protein CASSPGSGRAVNIQYF.

The chain couples TRBV2 to TRBJ1-1, with 7 positions matching TRBD1. The CDR3 contains 15 residues. CDR1 and CDR2 from the germline V gene are SNHLY and FYNNEI. J lost 0 bases, V lost 6 bases, and 7 bases had no gene match. The CDR3 sequence: CASRAGTVMNTEAFF. DNA of the CDR3: TGTGCCAGCAGGGCCGGGACAGTAATGAACACTGAAGCTTTCTTT.

This clonotype has ten or more counts. The rearrangement links TRBV5-8 to TRBJ2-3, with D unresolved. V lost 1 base and J 5 bases, leaving 2 bases between the germline ends. Germline V gene sequence: CDR1 SGHTS, CDR2 YDEGEE. This CDR3 has 11 amino acids. The CDR3 sequence: CASSLRDTQYF. CDR3 DNA sequence: TGTGCCAGCAGCTTGCGAGATACGCAGTATTTT. Looking up the rest from reference TRBV5-8 and TRBJ2-3 gives the full variable domain: EAGVTQSPTHLIKTRGQQATLRCSPISGHTSVYWYQQALGLGLQFLLWYDEGEERNRGNFPPRFSGRQFPNYSSELNVNALELEDSALYLCASSLRDTQYFGPGTRLTVL.

The DNA for the CDR3 is TGCAGTGCTAGAAGGGAGGGCGAGCAGTTCTTC. This sequence encodes CSARREGEQFF. The gene calls are TRBV20-1 and TRBJ2-1; 7 bases match TRBD2. The CDR3 has 11 amino acids. The germline V gene encodes CDR1 DFQATT and CDR2 SNEGSKA (reference sequence). The V and J ends lost 2 bases and 10 bases, in that order; junction bases with no gene match: 2.

The chain joins TRBV5-1 to TRBJ1-6, with 7 nucleotides matching TRBD1. The CDR3 is 15 amino acids. Trimming cost V 0 bases and J 9 bases; bases outside gene matches: 6. CDR1 and CDR2 from the germline V gene are SGHRS and YFSETQ. The DNA for the CDR3 is TGCGCCAGCAGCTTGGGCGGGACAGTCGCTTCACCCCTCCACTTT. This translates into CASSLGGTVASPLHF.

To note about this clonotype: One junction end disagrees with the germline gene, perhaps due to a read error. The rearrangement uses TRBV7-9 and TRBJ1-4; the D gene is possibly TRBD1 (5 bases). From germline, CDR1 is SEHNR and CDR2 FQNEAQ (reference sequence). CDR3 length: 13 residues. This CDR3 reads CASSSGPNEKLFF. CDR3 coding DNA: TGCGCCAGCAGCTCAGGGCCTAATGAAAAACTGTTTTTT.

In its sample, this clonotype was seen many times. V usage is TRBV10-2 and J usage is TRBJ1-1; the match to TRBD1 covers 10 bases. Germline CDR1 reads WSHSY; CDR2 reads SAAADI. V lost 6 bases to trimming and J lost 4 bases; unmatched junction nucleotides: 5. CDR3 size: 14 residues. DNA of the CDR3: TGCGCCAGCAGCCCGGGACAGGGGACCACTGAAGCTTTCTTT. Translated, it gives CASSPGQGTTEAFF.

The V call is TRBV10-3, the J call TRBJ1-3, with D perhaps matching TRBD1 (5 bases). Deletions cut 6 bases from V and 1 base from J, with 22 bases between. The CDR3 extends over 18 amino acids. Germline assignment: CDR1 ENHRY and CDR2 SYGVKD. Here the CDR3 DNA reads TGTGCCATCAGCGGAACCAAGGGACGGAGCGAATCTGGAAACACCATATATTTT. This translates into CAISGTKGRSESGNTIYF.

This clonotype has just a few counts. The rearrangement links TRBV5-1 to TRBJ2-3; D is uncertain. The ends were cut back, 0 bases at V and 6 bases at J, with 14 bases in the middle. The CDR3 length is 15 residues. The germline V gene encodes CDR1 SGHRS and CDR2 YFSETQ. The CDR3 DNA reads as TGCGCCAGCAGCTTGGCCGTGCAGGCATGGGATACGCAGTATTTT. It yields the protein CASSLAVQAWDTQYF. Complete variable domain (other parts from reference TRBV5-1 and TRBJ2-3): KAGVTQTPRYLIKTRGQQVTLSCSPISGHRSVSWYQQTPGQGLQFLFEYFSETQRNKGNFPGRFSGRQFSNSRSEMNVSTLELGDSALYLCASSLAVQAWDTQYFGPGTRLTVL.

For this clonotype: A read error may be the cause here, since a much bigger clone is one base away. The V call is TRBV6-4, the J call TRBJ1-2, with D uncertain. This CDR3 contains 11 residues. Per germline, CDR1 MRHNA and CDR2 SNTAGT. The CDR3 loop is CASSLDGAYAF. Written as DNA, the CDR3 is TGTGCCAGCTCCCTAGACGGAGCCTACGCCTTC.

V and J are TRBV7-3 and TRBJ2-1, with D hard to call. From germline, CDR1 is SGHTA and CDR2 FQGTGA. The CDR3 has 12 amino acids. V lost 5 bases and J 8 bases, leaving 10 bases between the germline ends. CDR3 sequence reads: CASSPQSDEQFF. CDR3 DNA: TGTGCCAGCAGCCCCCAGTCAGATGAGCAGTTCTTC.

This clonotype has ten or more counts. This chain uses TRBV9 with TRBJ2-7; D gene ambiguous. CDR1 and CDR2 from the germline V gene are SGDLS and YYNGEE. The CDR3 totals 14 residues. V lost 4 bases, J lost 2 bases, and 13 bases lay in between. The chain's CDR3 is CASSPRQVPYEQYF. For the CDR3, the DNA is TGTGCCAGCAGCCCCCGCCAGGTCCCCTACGAGCAGTACTTC.

Points on this clonotype: A much larger clone sits a single nucleotide away, making a read error possible. The V and J genes are TRBV5-1 and TRBJ1-4; D is possibly TRBD1 (5 bases). There are 15 residues in the CDR3. Germline CDR1 and CDR2: SGHRS and YFSETQ. The CDR3 nucleotides read TGCGCCAGCAGCGCCAGGGTTGCAACTAATGCAAAACTGTTTTTT. Translation gives CASSARVATNAKLFF.

This chain joins TRBV5-1 and TRBJ1-6; D is uncertain. The CDR3 extends over 15 amino acids. Per the germline V gene, CDR1 is SGHRS and CDR2 is YFSETQ. Trimming removed 1 base at V and 9 bases at J, with 14 bases between. Written as DNA, the CDR3 is TGCGCCAGCAGCTTGTCGGCAAGCTCAGGTTCACCCCTCCACTTT. This translates into CASSLSASSGSPLHF.